This entry features one TCR beta chain sequence. This sample stems from a study of Ad26.COV2.S vaccination and SARS-CoV-2 variants. Study details: Trial arm assignment for the donor was COV1001 Ad26.COV2.S.

The germline CDR1 and CDR2 sequences are SNHLY and FYNNEI. The length of the CDR3 is 12 residues. Between the trimmed V and J ends, which lost 4 bases and 5 bases, there was a span of 8 bases. Sequenced by immunoSEQ multiplex PCR; TCRdb stores in-frame clones only, minus some. The sample lists over 300,000 clones; 83% were seen once. The treatment: 19 received Ad26.COV2.S at low or high dose, single or two shots; five or six received placebo; per-sample allocation not given. The study sampled participants on day 63 after the first vaccine or placebo injection. This material consisted of peripheral blood, taken in a trial of Ad26.COV2.S vaccine versus placebo. The receptor comes from a person between 18 and 59 years old who received the Ad26.COV2.S COVID-19 vaccine or a placebo. This chain links TRBV2 with TRBJ1-2; D is undetermined. The CDR3, as DNA: TGTGCCAGCAGTGGCGCCCTTTATGGCTACACCTTC. This translates into CASSGALYGYTF.